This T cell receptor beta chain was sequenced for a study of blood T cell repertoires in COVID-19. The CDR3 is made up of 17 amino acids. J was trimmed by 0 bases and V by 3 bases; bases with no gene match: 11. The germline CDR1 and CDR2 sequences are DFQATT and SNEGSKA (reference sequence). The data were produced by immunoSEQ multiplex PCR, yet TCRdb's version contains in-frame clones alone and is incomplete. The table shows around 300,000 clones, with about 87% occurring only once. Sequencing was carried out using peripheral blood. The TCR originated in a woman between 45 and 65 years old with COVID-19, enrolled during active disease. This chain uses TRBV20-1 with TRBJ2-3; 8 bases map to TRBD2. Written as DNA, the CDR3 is TGCAGTGCTAGTGGGCTCGGGGGGGCGACTAGCACAGATACGCAGTATTTT. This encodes CSASGLGGATSTDTQYF.